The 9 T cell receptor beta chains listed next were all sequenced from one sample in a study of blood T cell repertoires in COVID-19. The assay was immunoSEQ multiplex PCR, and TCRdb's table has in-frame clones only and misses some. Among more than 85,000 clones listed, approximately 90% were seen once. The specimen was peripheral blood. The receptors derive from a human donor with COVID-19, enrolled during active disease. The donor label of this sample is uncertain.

The CDR3 nucleotides are TGCAGTGCTAGTGGGCAGTTGGACACTGAAGCTTTCTTT. Translated, it gives CSASGQLDTEAFF. The V gene is TRBV20-1, the J gene TRBJ1-1; no firm D call. Germline V gene lookup returns CDR1 DFQATT and CDR2 SNEGSKA (reference sequence). The CDR3 spans 13 residues. Trimming removed 3 bases from V and 3 bases from J, with 11 bases in between.

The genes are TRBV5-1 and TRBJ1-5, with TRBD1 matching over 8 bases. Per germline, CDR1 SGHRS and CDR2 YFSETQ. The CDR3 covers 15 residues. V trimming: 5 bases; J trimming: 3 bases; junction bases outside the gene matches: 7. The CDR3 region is CASSFWTGPNQPQHF. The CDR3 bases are TGCGCCAGCAGTTTCTGGACAGGGCCCAATCAGCCCCAGCATTTT.

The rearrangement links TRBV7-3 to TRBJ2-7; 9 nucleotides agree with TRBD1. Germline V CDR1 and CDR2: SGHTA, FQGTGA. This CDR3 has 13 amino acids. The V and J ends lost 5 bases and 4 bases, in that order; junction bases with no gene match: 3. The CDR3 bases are TGTGCCAGCAGCGTGACAGGGGGGTACGAGCAGTACTTC. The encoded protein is CASSVTGGYEQYF.

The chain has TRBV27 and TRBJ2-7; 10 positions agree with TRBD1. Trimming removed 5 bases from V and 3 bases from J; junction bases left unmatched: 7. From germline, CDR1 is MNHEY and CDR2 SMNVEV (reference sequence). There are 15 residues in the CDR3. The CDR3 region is CASSPRQGADYEQYF. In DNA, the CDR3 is TGTGCCAGCAGTCCGAGACAGGGGGCGGACTACGAGCAGTACTTC.

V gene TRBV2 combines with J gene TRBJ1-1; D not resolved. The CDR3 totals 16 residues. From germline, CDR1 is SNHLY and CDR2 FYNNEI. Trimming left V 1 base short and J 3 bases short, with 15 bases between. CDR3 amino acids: CASSEVETVEDTEAFF. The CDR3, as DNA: TGTGCCAGCAGTGAAGTGGAAACTGTTGAGGACACTGAAGCTTTCTTT. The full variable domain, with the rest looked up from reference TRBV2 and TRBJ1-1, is EPEVTQTPSHQVTQMGQEVILRCVPISNHLYFYWYRQILGQKVEFLVSFYNNEISEKSEIFDDQFSVERPDGSNFTLKIRSTKLEDSAMYFCASSEVETVEDTEAFFGQGTRLTVV.

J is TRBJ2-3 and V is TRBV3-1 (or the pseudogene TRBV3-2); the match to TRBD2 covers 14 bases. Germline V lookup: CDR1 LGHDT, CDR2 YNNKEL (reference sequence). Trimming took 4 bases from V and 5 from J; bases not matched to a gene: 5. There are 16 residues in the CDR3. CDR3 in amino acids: CASSRGTSGSGDTQYF. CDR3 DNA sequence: TGTGCCAGCAGCCGCGGGACTAGCGGGAGTGGAGATACGCAGTATTTT.

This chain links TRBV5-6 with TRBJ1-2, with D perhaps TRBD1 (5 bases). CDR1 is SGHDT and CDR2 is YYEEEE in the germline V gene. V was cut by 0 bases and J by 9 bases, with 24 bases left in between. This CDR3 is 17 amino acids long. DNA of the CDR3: TGTGCCAGCAGCTTGGTAGGCAGGGTCGAATCTATGGCTAGCTACACCTTC. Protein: CASSLVGRVESMASYTF.

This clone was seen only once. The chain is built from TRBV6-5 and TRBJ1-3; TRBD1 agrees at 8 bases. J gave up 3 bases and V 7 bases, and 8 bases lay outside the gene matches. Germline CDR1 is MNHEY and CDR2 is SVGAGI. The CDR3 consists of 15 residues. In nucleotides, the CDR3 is TGTGCCAGCAATCAACGGACAGGGAATGGAAACACCATATATTTT. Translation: CASNQRTGNGNTIYF.

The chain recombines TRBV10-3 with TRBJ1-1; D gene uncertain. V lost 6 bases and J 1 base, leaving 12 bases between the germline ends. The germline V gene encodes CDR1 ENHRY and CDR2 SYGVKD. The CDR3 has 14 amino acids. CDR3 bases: TGTGCCATCAGCAGACAATCGCCGAACACTGAAGCTTTCTTT. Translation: CAISRQSPNTEAFF.